This T cell receptor beta chain derives from a study of T cells in Graves' hyperthyroidism and ophthalmopathy. The source material, RNA transcripts, was used to amplify TCR beta CDR3 regions. The HTBI primer set drove a first-round RT-PCR of the TCR CDR3. Via MiXCR, TCRdb re-called the multiplex PCR reads, giving one row per CDR3 protein. Altogether some 500,000 distinct CDR3 sequences are present, about 15% being singletons, with the ten largest covering around 17%. Per germline, CDR1 SNHLY and CDR2 FYNNEI. This CDR3 spans 13 amino acids. The J segment lost 4 bases and the V segment lost 8 bases, leaving 4 bases of the junction unmatched. This clonotype has at least ten counts.

Specimen: blood. V gene TRBV2 combines with J gene TRBJ1-5, with 8 bases that match TRBD1. This receptor was obtained from a woman aged 18-29 years with Graves' hyperthyroidism. The CDR3 DNA follows: TGTGCCAGCCGTGGACAGGGTAATCAGCCCCAGCATTTT. Translating gives CASRGQGNQPQHF.